The 10 T cell receptor beta chains below all came from one sample that was sequenced in a study of T cell repertoires in cytomegalovirus infection. For these TCRs, the target antigens are not known. TCRdb reprocessed the reads via MiXCR and lists one record per CDR3 protein. Here the sample spans about half a million distinct CDR3 sequences, 25% to 35% being singletons. This specimen consisted of cultured PBMCs, obtained from culture after CMV antigen stimulation. These receptors came from a human donor in good health (CMV status not recorded). Some clones in this sample may be carry-over from other donors' samples.

This clonotype was counted only a few times. The chain uses TRBV7-9 and TRBJ1-5, with 8 bases that match TRBD1. This CDR3 comprises 13 residues. Germline CDR1 reads SEHNR; CDR2 reads FQNEAQ (reference sequence). Trimming cost V 2 bases and J 8 bases; bases outside gene matches: 2. CDR3 in DNA: TGTGCCAGCAGCTTACTGACAGGGGAGCCCCAGCATTTT. Encoded protein: CASSLLTGEPQHF.

In its sample, this clonotype was seen a few times. This chain connects TRBV6-1 to TRBJ1-1; D possibly corresponds to TRBD1 (5 bases). The CDR3 sequence is 13 residues long. V dropped 2 bases and J dropped 10 bases, with 14 bases sitting between them. CDR1 is MNHNS and CDR2 is SASEGT in the germline V gene. The DNA for the CDR3 is TGTGCCAGCAGTGAAAAGTCTTATGGGGGAGCTTTCTTT. It translates to CASSEKSYGGAFF.

The V gene is TRBV7-2, the J gene TRBJ2-1, with a tentative D call TRBD2 (5 bases). Trimming left V 1 base short and J 3 bases short, with 7 bases between. This CDR3 is 14 amino acids long. The germline V gene encodes CDR1 SGHTA and CDR2 FQGNSA. CDR3 DNA: TGTGCCAGCAGCTTAGACGGGAACTACAATGAGCAGTTCTTC. This encodes CASSLDGNYNEQFF. The entire variable domain, with the rest obtained from reference TRBV7-2 and TRBJ2-1, is as follows: GAGVSQSPSNKVTEKGKDVELRCDPISGHTALYWYRQSLGQGLEFLIYFQGNSAPDKSGLPSDRFSAERTGGSVSTLTIQRTQQEDSAVYLCASSLDGNYNEQFFGPGTRLTVL.

This clonotype was picked up a small number of times. The chain links TRBV7-6 to TRBJ2-1; either TRBD1 or TRBD2 may fit D (5 bases each). The CDR3 is 12 amino acids. The germline CDR1 and CDR2 sequences are SGHVS and FNYEAQ. V was clipped by 0 bases and J by 13 bases, with 10 bases between them. This CDR3 reads CASSLAGTPQFF. DNA of the CDR3: TGTGCCAGCAGCTTAGCAGGGACCCCACAGTTCTTC.

The chain links TRBV7-9 to TRBJ2-5; 10 bases line up with TRBD2. CDR1 is SEHNR, CDR2 FQNEAQ, per germline (reference sequence). V trimming: 5 bases; J trimming: 5 bases; junction bases outside the gene matches: 11. The CDR3 runs to 16 residues. The CDR3 DNA is TGTGCCAGCAGCACGTGGCAGCGGGAGGGCCGCGAGACCCAGTACTTC. Translating it yields CASSTWQREGRETQYF.

This clonotype has a handful of counts. This chain connects TRBV7-3 to TRBJ2-3; TRBD2 matches 13 bases. Per the germline V gene, CDR1 is SGHTA and CDR2 is FQGTGA. This CDR3 is built from 19 residues. Trimming cost V 4 bases and J 5 bases; bases outside gene matches: 15. This chain's CDR3 is CASSWGLAGPGVGKDTQYF. In DNA, the CDR3 is TGTGCCAGCAGCTGGGGACTAGCGGGACCGGGCGTGGGTAAAGATACGCAGTATTTT. Looking up the rest from reference TRBV7-3 and TRBJ2-3 gives the full variable domain: GAGVSQTPSNKVTEKGKYVELRCDPISGHTALYWYRQSLGQGPEFLIYFQGTGAADDSGLPNDRFFAVRPEGSVSTLKIQRTERGDSAVYLCASSWGLAGPGVGKDTQYFGPGTRLTVL.

The chain is built from TRBV20-1 and TRBJ2-1; D may match TRBD1 or TRBD2 (5 bases each). CDR1 and CDR2 (germline): DFQATT, SNEGSKA (reference sequence). The CDR3 is 14 amino acids. The germline V and J ends were trimmed by 5 bases and 1 base, with 12 bases remaining between them. In nucleotides, the CDR3 is TGCAGTGCTCGGGGCGAATTTTCCTACAATGAGCAGTTCTTC. It specifies CSARGEFSYNEQFF.

This clonotype was found many times. The chain recombines TRBV7-2 with TRBJ1-2, with TRBD1 as a possible D gene (6 bases). The CDR3 runs 14 residues. The V end was cut by 5 bases, the J end by 3 bases, with 13 bases between. Germline lookup yields CDR1 SGHTA and CDR2 FQGNSA. The CDR3 DNA reads TGTGCCAGCAGCAGAACGGGGGCGCACTATGGCTACACCTTC. Its protein product is CASSRTGAHYGYTF.

The gene calls are TRBV9 and TRBJ2-3; 8 bases agree with TRBD1. The CDR3 is 19 amino acids. The J segment lost 3 bases and the V segment lost 4 bases, leaving 19 bases of the junction unmatched. Germline V gene sequence: CDR1 SGDLS, CDR2 YYNGEE. The CDR3 spells CASSPSRSQTGVRTDTQYF. For the CDR3, the DNA is TGTGCCAGCAGCCCGAGCCGAAGTCAGACAGGGGTTCGGACAGATACGCAGTATTTT. The whole variable domain, remainder taken from reference TRBV9 and TRBJ2-3, is DSGVTQTPKHLITATGQRVTLRCSPRSGDLSVYWYQQSLDQGLQFLIQYYNGEERAKGNILERFSAQQFPDLHSELNLSSLELGDSALYFCASSPSRSQTGVRTDTQYFGPGTRLTVL.

This clonotype was detected a few times. This sequence joins TRBV6-2 or TRBV6-3 and TRBJ2-1, with TRBD1 identical over 8 bases. Germline V gene data show CDR1 as MNHEY and CDR2 as SVGEGT. The CDR3 runs to 16 residues. J gave up 1 base and V 6 bases, and 8 bases lay outside the gene matches. As DNA, the CDR3 is TGTGCCAGCAGACCCAGGACAGGGCGTTCCTACAATGAGCAGTTCTTC. Protein sequence: CASRPRTGRSYNEQFF.